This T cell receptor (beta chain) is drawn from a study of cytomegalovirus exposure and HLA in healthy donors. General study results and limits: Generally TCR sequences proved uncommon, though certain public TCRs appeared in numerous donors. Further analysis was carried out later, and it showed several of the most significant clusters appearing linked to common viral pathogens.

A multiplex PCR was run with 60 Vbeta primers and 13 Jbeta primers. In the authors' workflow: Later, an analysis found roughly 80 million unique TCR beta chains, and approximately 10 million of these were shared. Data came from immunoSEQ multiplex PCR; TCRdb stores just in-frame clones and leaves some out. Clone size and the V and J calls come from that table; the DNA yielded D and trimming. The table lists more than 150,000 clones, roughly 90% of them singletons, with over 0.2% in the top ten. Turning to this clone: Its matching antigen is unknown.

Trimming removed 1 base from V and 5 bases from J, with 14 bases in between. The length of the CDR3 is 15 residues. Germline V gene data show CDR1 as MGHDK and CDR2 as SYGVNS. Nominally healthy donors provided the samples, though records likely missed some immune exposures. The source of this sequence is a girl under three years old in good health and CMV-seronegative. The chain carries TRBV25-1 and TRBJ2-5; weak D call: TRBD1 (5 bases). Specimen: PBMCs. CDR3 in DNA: TGTGCCAGCAGTGAATTTCTGTGGGGCCTCGAGACCCAGTACTTC. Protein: CASSEFLWGLETQYF.